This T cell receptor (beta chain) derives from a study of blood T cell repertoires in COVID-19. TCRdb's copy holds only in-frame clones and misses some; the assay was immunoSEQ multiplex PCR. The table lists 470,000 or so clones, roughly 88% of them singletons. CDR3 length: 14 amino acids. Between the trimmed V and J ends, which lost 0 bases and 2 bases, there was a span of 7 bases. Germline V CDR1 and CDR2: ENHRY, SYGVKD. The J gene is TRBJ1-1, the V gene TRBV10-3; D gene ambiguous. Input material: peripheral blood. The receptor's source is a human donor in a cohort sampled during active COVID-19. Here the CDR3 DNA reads TGTGCCATCAGTGAGTCCGACTTTAACACTGAAGCTTTCTTT. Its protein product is CAISESDFNTEAFF.